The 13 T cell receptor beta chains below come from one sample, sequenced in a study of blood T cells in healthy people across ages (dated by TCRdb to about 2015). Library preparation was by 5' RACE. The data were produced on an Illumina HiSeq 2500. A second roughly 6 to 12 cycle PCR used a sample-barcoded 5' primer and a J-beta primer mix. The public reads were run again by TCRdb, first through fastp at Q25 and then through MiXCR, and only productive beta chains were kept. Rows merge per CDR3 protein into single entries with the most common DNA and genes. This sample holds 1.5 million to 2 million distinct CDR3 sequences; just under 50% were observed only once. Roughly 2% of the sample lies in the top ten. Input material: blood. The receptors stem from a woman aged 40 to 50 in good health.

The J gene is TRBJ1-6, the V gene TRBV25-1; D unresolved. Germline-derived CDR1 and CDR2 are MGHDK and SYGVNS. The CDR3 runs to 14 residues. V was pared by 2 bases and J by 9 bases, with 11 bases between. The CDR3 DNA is TGTGCCAGCAGTGAAGTCCCGAGGCGTTCACCCCTCCACTTT. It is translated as CASSEVPRRSPLHF.

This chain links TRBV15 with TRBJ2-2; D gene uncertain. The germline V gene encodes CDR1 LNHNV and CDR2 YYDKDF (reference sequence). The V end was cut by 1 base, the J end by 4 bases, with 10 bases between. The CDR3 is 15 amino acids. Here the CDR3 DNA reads TGTGCCACCAGCAGAGGGCCGGTTGGCACCGGGGAGCTGTTTTTT. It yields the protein CATSRGPVGTGELFF.

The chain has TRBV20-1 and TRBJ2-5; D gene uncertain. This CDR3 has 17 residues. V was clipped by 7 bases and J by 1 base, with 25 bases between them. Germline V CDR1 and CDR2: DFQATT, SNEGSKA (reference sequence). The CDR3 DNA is TGCAGTGTCTTGGACCGGGCCCTAGGAAGTCGCCAAGAGACCCAGTACTTC. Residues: CSVLDRALGSRQETQYF.

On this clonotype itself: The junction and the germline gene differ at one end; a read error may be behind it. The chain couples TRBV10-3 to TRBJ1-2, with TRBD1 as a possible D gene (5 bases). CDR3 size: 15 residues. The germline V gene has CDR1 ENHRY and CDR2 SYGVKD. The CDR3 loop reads CAIRGDGLSNSGYTF. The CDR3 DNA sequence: TGTGCCATCAGAGGGGACGGCCTGAGTAACTCTGGCTACACCTTC.

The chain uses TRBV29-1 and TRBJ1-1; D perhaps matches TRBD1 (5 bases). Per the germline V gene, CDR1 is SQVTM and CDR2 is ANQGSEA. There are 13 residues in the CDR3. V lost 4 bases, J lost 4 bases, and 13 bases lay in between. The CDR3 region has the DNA TGCAGCGTTGCGAAAGGGGCGGCCACTGAAGCTTTCTTT. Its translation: CSVAKGAATEAFF.

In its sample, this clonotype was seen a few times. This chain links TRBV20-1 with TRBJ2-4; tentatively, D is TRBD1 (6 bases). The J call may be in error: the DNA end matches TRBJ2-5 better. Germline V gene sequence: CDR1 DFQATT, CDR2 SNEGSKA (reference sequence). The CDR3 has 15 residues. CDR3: CSAREAGRGTETQYF. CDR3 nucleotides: TGCAGTGCTAGAGAGGCTGGAAGGGGGACGGAGACCCAGTACTTC.

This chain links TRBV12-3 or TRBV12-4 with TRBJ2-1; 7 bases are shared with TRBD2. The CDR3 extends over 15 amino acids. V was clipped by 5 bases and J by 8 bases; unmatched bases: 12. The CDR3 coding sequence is TGTGCCAGCAGTGCTATGTTACAGCGGGGTTATGAGCAGTTCTTC. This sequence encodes CASSAMLQRGYEQFF.

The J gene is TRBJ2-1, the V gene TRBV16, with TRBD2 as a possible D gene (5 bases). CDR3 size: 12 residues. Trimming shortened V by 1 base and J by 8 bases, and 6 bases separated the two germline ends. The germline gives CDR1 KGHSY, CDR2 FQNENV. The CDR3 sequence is CASSQFGDEQFF. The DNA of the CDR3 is TGTGCCAGCAGCCAATTCGGGGATGAGCAGTTCTTC.

CDR3 sequence: CASSAQGARDEQYF. The CDR3, as DNA: TGTGCCAGCAGTGCACAGGGGGCGCGCGACGAGCAGTACTTC. The V gene is TRBV6-1, the J gene TRBJ2-7; 9 bases are a match to TRBD1. From germline, CDR1 is MNHNS and CDR2 SASEGT. The ends lost 4 bases at V and 5 bases at J; junction bases unmatched: 6. The CDR3 consists of 14 residues.

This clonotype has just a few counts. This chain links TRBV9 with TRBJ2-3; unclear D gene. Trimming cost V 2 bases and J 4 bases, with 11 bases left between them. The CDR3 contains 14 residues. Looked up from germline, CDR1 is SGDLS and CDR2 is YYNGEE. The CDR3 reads CASSVRIEADTQYF. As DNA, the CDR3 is TGTGCCAGCAGCGTTCGAATCGAGGCAGATACGCAGTATTTT.

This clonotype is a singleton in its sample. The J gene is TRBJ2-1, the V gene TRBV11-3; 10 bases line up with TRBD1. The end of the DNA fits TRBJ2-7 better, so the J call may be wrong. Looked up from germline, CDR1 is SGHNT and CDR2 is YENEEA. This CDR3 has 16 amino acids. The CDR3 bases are TGTGCCAGCAGCCCCGGCGGGACAGGGGCTTACAATGAGCAGTACTTC. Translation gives CASSPGGTGAYNEQYF.

The DNA of the CDR3 is TGTGCTAGTGGTTTGGTCCGCGGACCTGGGTACAATGAGCAGTTCTTC. Residues: CASGLVRGPGYNEQFF. The chain uses TRBV12-5 and TRBJ2-1; D gene uncertain. The CDR3 is 16 amino acids. Between the trimmed V and J ends, which lost 0 bases and 4 bases, there was a span of 13 bases. Germline CDR1 reads LGHNT; CDR2 reads FRNRAP. Full variable domain (missing parts from reference TRBV12-5 and TRBJ2-1): DARVTQTPRHKVTEMGQEVTMRCQPILGHNTVFWYRQTMMQGLELLAYFRNRAPLDDSGMPKDRFSAEMPDATLATLKIQPSEPRDSAVYFCASGLVRGPGYNEQFFGPGTRLTVL.

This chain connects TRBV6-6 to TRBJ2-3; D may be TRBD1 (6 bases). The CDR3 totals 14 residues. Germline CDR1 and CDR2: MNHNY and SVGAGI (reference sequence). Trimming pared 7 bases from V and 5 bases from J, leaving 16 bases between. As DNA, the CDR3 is TGTGCCAGCAAGAACACAGGGTATGAAGATACGCAGTATTTT. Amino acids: CASKNTGYEDTQYF.